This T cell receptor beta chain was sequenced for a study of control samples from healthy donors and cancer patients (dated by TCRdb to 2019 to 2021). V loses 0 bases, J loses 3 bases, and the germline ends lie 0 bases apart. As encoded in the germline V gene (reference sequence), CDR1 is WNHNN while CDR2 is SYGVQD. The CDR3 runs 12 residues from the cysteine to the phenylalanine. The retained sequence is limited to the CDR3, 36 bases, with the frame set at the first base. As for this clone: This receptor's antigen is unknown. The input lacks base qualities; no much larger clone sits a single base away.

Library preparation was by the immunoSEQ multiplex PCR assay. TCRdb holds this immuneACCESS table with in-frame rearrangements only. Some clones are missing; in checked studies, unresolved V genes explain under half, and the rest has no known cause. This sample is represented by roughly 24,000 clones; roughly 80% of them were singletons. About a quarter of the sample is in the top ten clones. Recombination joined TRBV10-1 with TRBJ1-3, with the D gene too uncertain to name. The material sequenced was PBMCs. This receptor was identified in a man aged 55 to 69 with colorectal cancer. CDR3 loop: CASSESGNTIYF. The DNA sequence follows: TGCGCCAGCAGTGAGTCTGGAAACACCATATATTTT.